Given below is one T cell receptor beta chain in context. CDR3 length: 17 amino acids. The germline gives CDR1 SEHNR, CDR2 FQNEAQ (reference sequence). The V segment lost 4 bases and the J segment 5 bases; nucleotides outside the gene matches: 13. TCRdb's table, derived via immunoSEQ multiplex PCR, lists solely in-frame clones and lacks some. The data show fewer than 18,000 clones, just under 80% seen once. This sample is part of a study of chemoradiotherapy in HPV16-positive cancers. V gene TRBV7-9 combines with J gene TRBJ2-2; 7 nucleotides match TRBD1. This TCR was sampled from a human donor with HPV-associated anogenital cancer. The material was obtained from a patient who underwent chemoradiotherapy. This CDR3 is CASSYLKGQRSTGELFF. In DNA form, the CDR3 reads TGTGCCAGCAGCTATCTTAAGGGACAGCGTTCAACCGGGGAGCTGTTTTTT.